This T cell receptor (beta chain) was recovered during a study of control samples from healthy donors and cancer patients. The table came from immunoSEQ multiplex PCR; TCRdb's copy has only in-frame clones and leaves some out. The sample lists some 130,000 clones, roughly 92% seen once, with approximately 10% in the top ten. This TCR was sampled from a man aged 25-45 years in good health. Sequencing was performed on blood.

CDR3 in DNA: TGTGCCAGCAGCTTTGAGACAGAGTTTTATGGCTACACCTTC. It yields the protein CASSFETEFYGYTF. This chain joins TRBV7-9 and TRBJ1-2, with a possible D match to TRBD1 (5 bases). Germline CDR1 and CDR2: SEHNR and FQNEAQ (reference sequence). This CDR3 is built from 14 residues. V gave up 3 bases and J gave up 5 bases, with 13 bases separating them. Filled out from reference TRBV7-9 and TRBJ1-2, the complete variable domain reads DTGVSQNPRHKITKRGQNVTFRCDPISEHNRLYWYRQTLGQGPEFLTYFQNEAQLEKSRLLSDRFSAERPKGSFSTLEIQRTEQGDSAMYLCASSFETEFYGYTFGSGTRLTVV.